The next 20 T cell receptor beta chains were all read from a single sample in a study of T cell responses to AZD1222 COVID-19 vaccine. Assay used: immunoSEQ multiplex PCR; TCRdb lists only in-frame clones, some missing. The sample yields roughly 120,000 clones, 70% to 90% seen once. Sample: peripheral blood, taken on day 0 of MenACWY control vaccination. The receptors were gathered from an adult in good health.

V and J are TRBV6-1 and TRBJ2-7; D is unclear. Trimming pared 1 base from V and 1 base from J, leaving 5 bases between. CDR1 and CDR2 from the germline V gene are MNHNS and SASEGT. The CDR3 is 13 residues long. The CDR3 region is CASSEGVSYEQYF. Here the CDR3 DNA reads TGTGCCAGCAGTGAAGGGGTTTCCTACGAGCAGTACTTC.

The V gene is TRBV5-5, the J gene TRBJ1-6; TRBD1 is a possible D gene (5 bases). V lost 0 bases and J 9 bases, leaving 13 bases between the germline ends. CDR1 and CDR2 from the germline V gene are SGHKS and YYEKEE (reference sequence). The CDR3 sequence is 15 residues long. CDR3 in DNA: TGTGCCAGCAGCTTGGATGGGGACTCGGGTTCACCCCTCCACTTT. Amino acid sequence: CASSLDGDSGSPLHF.

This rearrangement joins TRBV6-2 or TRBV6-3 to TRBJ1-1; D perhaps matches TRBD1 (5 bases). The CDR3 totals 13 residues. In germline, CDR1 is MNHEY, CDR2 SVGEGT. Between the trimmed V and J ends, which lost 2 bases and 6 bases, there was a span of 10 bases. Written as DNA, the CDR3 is TGTGCCAGCAGTTACGGAGGGGCTCCTGAAGCTTTCTTT. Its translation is CASSYGGAPEAFF.

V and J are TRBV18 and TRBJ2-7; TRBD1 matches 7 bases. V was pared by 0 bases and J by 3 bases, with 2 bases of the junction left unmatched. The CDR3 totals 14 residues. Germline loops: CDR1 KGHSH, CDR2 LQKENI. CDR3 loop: CASSPPTGLYEQYF. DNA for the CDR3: TGTGCCAGCTCACCACCGACAGGGCTCTACGAGCAGTACTTC. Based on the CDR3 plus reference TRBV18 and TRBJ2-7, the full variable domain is NAGVMQNPRHLVRRRGQEARLRCSPMKGHSHVYWYRQLPEEGLKFMVYLQKENIIDESGMPKERFSAEFPKEGPSILRIQQVVRGDSAAYFCASSPPTGLYEQYFGPGTRLTVT.

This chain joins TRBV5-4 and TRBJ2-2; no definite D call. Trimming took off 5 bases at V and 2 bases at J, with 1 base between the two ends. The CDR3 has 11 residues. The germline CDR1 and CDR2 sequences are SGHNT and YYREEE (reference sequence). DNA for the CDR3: TGTGCCAGCAGTAACACCGGGGAGCTGTTTTTT. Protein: CASSNTGELFF. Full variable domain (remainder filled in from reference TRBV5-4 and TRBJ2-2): ETGVTQSPTHLIKTRGQQVTLRCSSQSGHNTVSWYQQALGQGPQFIFQYYREEENGRGNFPPRFSGLQFPNYSSELNVNALELDDSALYLCASSNTGELFFGEGSRLTVL.

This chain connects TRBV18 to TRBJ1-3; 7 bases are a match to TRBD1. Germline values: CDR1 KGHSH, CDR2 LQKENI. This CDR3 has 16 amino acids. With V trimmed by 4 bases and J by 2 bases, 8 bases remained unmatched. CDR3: CASSLRQGNTGNTIYF. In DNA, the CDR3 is TGTGCCAGCTCACTACGACAGGGAAATACTGGAAACACCATATATTTT.

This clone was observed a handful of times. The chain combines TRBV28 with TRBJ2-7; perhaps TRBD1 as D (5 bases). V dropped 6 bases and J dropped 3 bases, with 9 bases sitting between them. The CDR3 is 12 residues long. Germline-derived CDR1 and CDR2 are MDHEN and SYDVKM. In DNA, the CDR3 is TGTGCCAGCAGATCCGACAGCTACGAGCAGTACTTC. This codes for CASRSDSYEQYF.

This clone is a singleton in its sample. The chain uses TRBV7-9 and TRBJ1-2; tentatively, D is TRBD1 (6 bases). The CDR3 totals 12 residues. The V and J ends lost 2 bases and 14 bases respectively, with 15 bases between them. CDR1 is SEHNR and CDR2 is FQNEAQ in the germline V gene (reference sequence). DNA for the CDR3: TGTGCCAGCAGCTTAAGGACAGTTCAGCAGACCTTC. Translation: CASSLRTVQQTF.

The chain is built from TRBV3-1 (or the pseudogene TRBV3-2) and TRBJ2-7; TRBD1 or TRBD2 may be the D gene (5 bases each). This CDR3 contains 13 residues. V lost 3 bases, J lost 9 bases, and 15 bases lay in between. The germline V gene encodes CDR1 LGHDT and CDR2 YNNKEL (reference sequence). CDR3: CASSQILGERQYF. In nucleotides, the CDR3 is TGTGCCAGCAGCCAGATACTAGGGGAGAGGCAGTACTTC.

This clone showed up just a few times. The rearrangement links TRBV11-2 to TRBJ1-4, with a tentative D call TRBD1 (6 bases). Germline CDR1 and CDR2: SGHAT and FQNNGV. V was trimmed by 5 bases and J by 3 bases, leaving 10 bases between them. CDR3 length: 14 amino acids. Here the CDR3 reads CASSAGAANEKLFF. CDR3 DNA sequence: TGTGCCAGCAGCGCAGGGGCAGCTAATGAAAAACTGTTTTTT.

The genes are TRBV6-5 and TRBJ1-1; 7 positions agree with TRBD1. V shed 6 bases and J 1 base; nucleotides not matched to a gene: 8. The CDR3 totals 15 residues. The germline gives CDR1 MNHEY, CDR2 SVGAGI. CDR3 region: CASRPDRTGNTEAFF. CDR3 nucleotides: TGTGCCAGCAGACCGGACAGGACCGGGAACACTGAAGCTTTCTTT.

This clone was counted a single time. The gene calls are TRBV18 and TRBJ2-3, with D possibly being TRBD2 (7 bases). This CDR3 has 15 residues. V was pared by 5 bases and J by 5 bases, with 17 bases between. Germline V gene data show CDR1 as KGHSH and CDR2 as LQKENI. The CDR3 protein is CASSSTGGQLDTQYF. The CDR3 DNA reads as TGTGCCAGCTCAAGTACGGGGGGCCAGTTAGATACGCAGTATTTT. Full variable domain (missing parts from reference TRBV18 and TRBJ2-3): NAGVMQNPRHLVRRRGQEARLRCSPMKGHSHVYWYRQLPEEGLKFMVYLQKENIIDESGMPKERFSAEFPKEGPSILRIQQVVRGDSAAYFCASSSTGGQLDTQYFGPGTRLTVL.

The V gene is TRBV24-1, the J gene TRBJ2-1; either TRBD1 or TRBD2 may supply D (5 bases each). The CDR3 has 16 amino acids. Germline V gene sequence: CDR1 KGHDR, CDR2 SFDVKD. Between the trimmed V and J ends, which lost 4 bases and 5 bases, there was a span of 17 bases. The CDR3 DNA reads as TGTGCCACCAGTGACCCCGGGACCCTACGTGACAATGAGCAGTTCTTC. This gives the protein CATSDPGTLRDNEQFF.

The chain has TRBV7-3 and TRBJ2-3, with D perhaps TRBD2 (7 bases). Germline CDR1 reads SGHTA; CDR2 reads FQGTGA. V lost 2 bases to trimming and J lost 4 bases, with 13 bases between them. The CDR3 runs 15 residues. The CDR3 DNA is TGTGCCAGCAGCTTAGGGGGGGCCGATTCAGATACGCAGTATTTT. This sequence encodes CASSLGGADSDTQYF.

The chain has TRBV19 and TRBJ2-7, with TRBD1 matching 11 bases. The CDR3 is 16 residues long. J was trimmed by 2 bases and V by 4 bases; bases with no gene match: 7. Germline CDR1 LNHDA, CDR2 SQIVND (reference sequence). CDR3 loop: CASSTQGQGAAYEQYF. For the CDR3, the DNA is TGTGCCAGTAGTACCCAAGGACAGGGGGCCGCCTACGAGCAGTACTTC.

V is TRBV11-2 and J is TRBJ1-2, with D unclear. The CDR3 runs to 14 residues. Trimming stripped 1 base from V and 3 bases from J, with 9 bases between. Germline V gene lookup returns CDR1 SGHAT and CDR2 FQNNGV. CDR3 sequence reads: CASSLGAADYGYTF. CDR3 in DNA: TGTGCCAGCAGCTTAGGCGCGGCAGACTATGGCTACACCTTC. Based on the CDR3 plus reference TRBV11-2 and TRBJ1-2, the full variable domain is EAGVAQSPRYKIIEKRQSVAFWCNPISGHATLYWYQQILGQGPKLLIQFQNNGVVDDSQLPKDRFSAERLKGVDSTLKIQPAKLEDSAVYLCASSLGAADYGYTFGSGTRLTVV.

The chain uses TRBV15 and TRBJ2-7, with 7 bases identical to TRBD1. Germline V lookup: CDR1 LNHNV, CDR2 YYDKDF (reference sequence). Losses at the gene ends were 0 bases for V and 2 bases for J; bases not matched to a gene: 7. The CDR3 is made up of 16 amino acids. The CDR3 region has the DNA TGTGCCACCAGCAGAGATCCCGGGACAGTTCCCTACGAGCAGTACTTC. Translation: CATSRDPGTVPYEQYF.

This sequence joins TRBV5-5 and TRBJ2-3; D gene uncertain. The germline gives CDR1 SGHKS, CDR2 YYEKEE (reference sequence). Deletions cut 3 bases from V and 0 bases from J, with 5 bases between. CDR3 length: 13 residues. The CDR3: CASSSISTDTQYF. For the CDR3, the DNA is TGTGCCAGCAGCTCGATTAGCACAGATACGCAGTATTTT.

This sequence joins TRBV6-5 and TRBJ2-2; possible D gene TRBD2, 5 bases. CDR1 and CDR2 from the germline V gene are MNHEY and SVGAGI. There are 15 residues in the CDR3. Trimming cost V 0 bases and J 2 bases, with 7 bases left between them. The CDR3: CASSYSRDNTGELFF. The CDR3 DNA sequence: TGTGCCAGCAGTTACTCGAGGGATAACACCGGGGAGCTGTTTTTT.

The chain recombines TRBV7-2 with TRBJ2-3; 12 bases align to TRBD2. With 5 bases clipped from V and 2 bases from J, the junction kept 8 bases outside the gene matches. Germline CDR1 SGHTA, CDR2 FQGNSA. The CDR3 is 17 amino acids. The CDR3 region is CASSTPSGGDYTDTQYF. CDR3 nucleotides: TGTGCCAGCAGCACCCCTAGCGGGGGGGACTACACAGATACGCAGTATTTT.